The 27 T cell receptor beta chains below were found in one sample sequenced in a study of cytomegalovirus exposure and HLA in healthy donors. PCR primers comprised 60 Vbeta and 13 Jbeta primers. Assay used: immunoSEQ multiplex PCR; TCRdb lists only in-frame clones, some missing. The profile shows about 97,000 clones, 73% of them singletons. The material sequenced was PBMCs. Every receptor here comes from a man in his forties in good health and CMV-seronegative.

The chain has TRBV5-6 and TRBJ1-4; no clear D. With 6 bases removed from V and 4 bases from J, the gap between germline ends came to 4 bases. Germline assignment: CDR1 SGHDT and CDR2 YYEEEE. CDR3 size: 11 residues. The chain's CDR3 is CASTINEKLFF. CDR3 DNA sequence: TGTGCCAGCACAATTAATGAAAAACTGTTTTTT.

The chain employs TRBV5-1 and TRBJ2-1; 7 bases match TRBD2. This CDR3 spans 18 amino acids. The trim removed 7 bases at V and 0 bases at J, leaving 16 bases unmatched. Germline-derived CDR1 and CDR2 are SGHRS and YFSETQ. CDR3 sequence reads: CASGGGLAGPSSYNEQFF. The CDR3 coding sequence is TGCGCCAGCGGAGGCGGGTTAGCGGGTCCTAGCTCCTACAATGAGCAGTTCTTC.

The V gene is TRBV7-9, the J gene TRBJ2-1, with 8 bases aligning to TRBD2. The CDR3 runs to 15 residues. Germline V gene lookup returns CDR1 SEHNR and CDR2 FQNEAQ (reference sequence). J was trimmed by 3 bases and V by 5 bases; bases with no gene match: 6. This CDR3 is CASSPGGDYYNEQFF. The CDR3 DNA sequence: TGTGCCAGCAGCCCCGGGGGGGACTACTACAATGAGCAGTTCTTC.

The chain is built from TRBV5-1 and TRBJ2-5, with 7 bases lining up with TRBD1. The germline V gene has CDR1 SGHRS and CDR2 YFSETQ. Trimming removed 5 bases from V and 2 bases from J; junction bases left unmatched: 6. This CDR3 region has 14 residues. As DNA, the CDR3 is TGCGCCAGCAGGGCACAGGGGTCTCAAGAGACCCAGTACTTC. Its protein product is CASRAQGSQETQYF.

The V call is TRBV7-2, the J call TRBJ2-5, with TRBD2 matching over 12 bases. CDR1 SGHTA and CDR2 FQGNSA come from the germline V gene. Losses at the gene ends were 3 bases for V and 2 bases for J; bases not matched to a gene: 4. The CDR3 totals 16 residues. The CDR3: CASSFPGLAGQETQYF. The CDR3 DNA reads TGTGCCAGCAGCTTCCCCGGACTAGCGGGGCAAGAGACCCAGTACTTC.

The CDR3 bases are TGTGCCAGCAGCCCACGGGTCGTGGAGGGTGGCTACACCTTC. This gives the protein CASSPRVVEGGYTF. J is TRBJ1-2 and V is TRBV7-2; no firm D call. The CDR3 totals 14 residues. The V and J ends lost 5 bases and 7 bases respectively, with 17 bases between them. Germline CDR1 SGHTA, CDR2 FQGNSA.

This chain links TRBV29-1 with TRBJ2-3, with D unclear. Trimming shortened V by 8 bases and J by 2 bases, and 17 bases separated the two germline ends. Germline V gene sequence: CDR1 SQVTM, CDR2 ANQGSEA. There are 14 residues in the CDR3. CDR3 nucleotides: TGCAGCTCCGTGGATCGCGGTTCCACAGATACGCAGTATTTT. This codes for CSSVDRGSTDTQYF.

V gene TRBV28 combines with J gene TRBJ2-1; D unclear. The germline V gene encodes CDR1 MDHEN and CDR2 SYDVKM. Between the trimmed V and J ends, which lost 7 bases and 6 bases, there was a span of 7 bases. This CDR3 comprises 11 residues. The CDR3: CASTYFNEQFF. The CDR3 nucleotides read TGTGCCAGCACCTACTTCAATGAGCAGTTCTTC.

The chain is built from TRBV7-6 and TRBJ2-2; D is perhaps TRBD2 (5 bases). The germline gives CDR1 SGHVS, CDR2 FNYEAQ. V was cut by 5 bases and J by 2 bases, with 18 bases left in between. This CDR3 contains 17 residues. In nucleotides, the CDR3 is TGTGCCAGCAGCGTCGGACTGGGGAACATAAACACCGGGGAGCTGTTTTTT. This sequence encodes CASSVGLGNINTGELFF.

In its sample, this clone was seen once. This sequence joins TRBV7-9 and TRBJ1-2, with 7 nucleotides matching TRBD1. With V trimmed by 7 bases and J by 6 bases, 5 bases remained unmatched. The V gene's germline CDR1 is SEHNR and CDR2 FQNEAQ (reference sequence). CDR3 length: 12 amino acids. DNA of the CDR3: TGTGCCAGCACAGGACAGGCCGATGGCTACACCTTC. It codes for CASTGQADGYTF.

This rearrangement joins TRBV27 to TRBJ1-5; 8 bases line up with TRBD1. V was clipped by 3 bases and J by 2 bases; unmatched bases: 6. The CDR3 runs to 16 residues. Germline assignment: CDR1 MNHEY and CDR2 SMNVEV (reference sequence). DNA of the CDR3: TGTGCCAGCAGTTTCGGACAGGGATGGGGCAATCAGCCCCAGCATTTT. It codes for CASSFGQGWGNQPQHF.

The genes are TRBV6-4 and TRBJ1-5; D ambiguous. The CDR3 spans 21 residues. The germline V gene has CDR1 MRHNA and CDR2 SNTAGT. Trimming took off 2 bases at V and 2 bases at J, with 28 bases between the two ends. CDR3 in DNA: TGTGCCAGCAGTGACGGGAGGAGGGAAGGGTGGTGGGATGGAGGCAATCAGCCCCAGCATTTT. Translating it yields CASSDGRREGWWDGGNQPQHF.

The chain is built from TRBV11-2 and TRBJ1-2; D gene uncertain. The CDR3 loop spans 14 amino acids. Trimming shortened V by 3 bases and J by 3 bases, and 11 bases separated the two germline ends. Germline values: CDR1 SGHAT, CDR2 FQNNGV. CDR3 in DNA: TGTGCCAGCAGCTTGGCAGTCGGGGACTATGGCTACACCTTC. Its protein is CASSLAVGDYGYTF.

This sequence joins TRBV18 and TRBJ1-6; TRBD1 aligns across 12 bases. The CDR3 is 16 amino acids. Germline CDR1 reads KGHSH; CDR2 reads LQKENI. With 4 bases clipped from V and 9 bases from J, the junction kept 7 bases outside the gene matches. The CDR3 nucleotides are TGTGCCAGCTCACTTAGGGACAGGGGGCGACTTTCACCCCTCCACTTT. Translating it yields CASSLRDRGRLSPLHF.

This chain uses TRBV30 with TRBJ1-5; 9 bases are a match to TRBD1. Germline loops: CDR1 GTSNPN, CDR2 SVGIG (reference sequence). Trimming at V came to 3 bases and at J to 4 bases, leaving 10 bases not matched to a gene. The CDR3 has 16 residues. The CDR3 reads CAWSPGTGSLNQPQHF. The CDR3 region has the DNA TGTGCCTGGAGCCCCGGGACAGGGTCCCTTAATCAGCCCCAGCATTTT.

V usage is TRBV2 and J usage is TRBJ2-7, with 7 positions matching TRBD1. The CDR3 contains 13 residues. J gave up 6 bases and V 3 bases, and 5 bases lay outside the gene matches. The germline CDR1 and CDR2 sequences are SNHLY and FYNNEI. The CDR3 DNA follows: TGTGCCAGCAGTGATGAGACAGGGAGCGAGCAGTACTTC. Translating it yields CASSDETGSEQYF.

The rearrangement joins TRBV30 to TRBJ1-3, with 7 bases identical to TRBD1. The CDR3 contains 15 residues. The V segment lost 2 bases and the J segment 1 base; nucleotides outside the gene matches: 5. In germline, CDR1 is GTSNPN, CDR2 SVGIG (reference sequence). The CDR3 loop is CAWSSGQSSGNTIYF. The CDR3 nucleotides read TGTGCCTGGAGTTCGGGACAGAGTTCTGGAAACACCATATATTTT.

The V gene is TRBV11-3, the J gene TRBJ2-5, with TRBD1 as a possible D gene (6 bases). V shed 4 bases and J shed 4 bases, with 10 bases lying between them. Germline CDR1 reads SGHNT; CDR2 reads YENEEA. The CDR3 runs to 13 residues. The CDR3 DNA sequence: TGTGCCAGCAGCTCAACAGGGTTAGAGACCCAGTACTTC. Translated, it gives CASSSTGLETQYF.

This chain links TRBV5-4 with TRBJ1-1, with 9 bases matching TRBD1. CDR3 length: 15 residues. Germline CDR1 is SGHNT and CDR2 is YYREEE (reference sequence). The ends lost 3 bases at V and 0 bases at J; junction bases unmatched: 3. The CDR3 nucleotides read TGTGCCAGCAGCTCAGGACAGGGGATGAACACTGAAGCTTTCTTT. It encodes CASSSGQGMNTEAFF.

The chain combines TRBV7-2 with TRBJ1-5; D is unclear. The CDR3 spans 15 residues. The V end lost 1 base, the J end lost 0 bases, and 7 bases lay between the germline ends. The germline V gene has CDR1 SGHTA and CDR2 FQGNSA. The CDR3 DNA sequence: TGTGCCAGCAGCTTAGGTCGGTATAGCAATCAGCCCCAGCATTTT. Protein: CASSLGRYSNQPQHF.

This clone was observed a handful of times. The chain has TRBV19 and TRBJ1-1; D perhaps matches TRBD1 (6 bases). From germline, CDR1 is LNHDA and CDR2 SQIVND (reference sequence). The CDR3 has 14 amino acids. The V gene lost 5 bases and the J gene lost 2 bases, with 12 bases spanning the gap. CDR3: CASSPGQSNTEAFF. The CDR3 bases are TGTGCCAGTAGTCCCGGACAGTCTAACACTGAAGCTTTCTTT.

This chain connects TRBV10-3 to TRBJ2-7; TRBD2 agrees at 8 bases. The CDR3 contains 13 residues. Germline trimming cut 8 bases from V and 2 bases from J; bases unmatched to any gene: 5. Germline V gene sequence: CDR1 ENHRY, CDR2 SYGVKD. The CDR3 region has the DNA TGTGCCATCCGAGCGGGGGCCCCCTACGAGCAGTACTTC. It is translated as CAIRAGAPYEQYF.

In this sample, this clone turned up once. The V and J genes are TRBV7-3 and TRBJ2-5; TRBD1 matches 8 bases. J lost 5 bases, V lost 5 bases, and 10 bases had no gene match. The germline V gene encodes CDR1 SGHTA and CDR2 FQGTGA. This CDR3 has 15 amino acids. CDR3 nucleotides: TGTGCCAGCAGCCCCTCCAGGGGGCGCCTGGAGACCCAGTACTTC. Protein product: CASSPSRGRLETQYF.

The gene calls are TRBV5-8 and TRBJ1-6, with no clear D. Per the germline V gene, CDR1 is SGHTS and CDR2 is YDEGEE. The CDR3 runs to 13 residues. V was pared by 3 bases and J by 8 bases, with 9 bases between. Here the CDR3 reads CASSSDWDSPLHF. The CDR3 bases are TGTGCCAGCAGCTCGGACTGGGATTCACCCCTCCACTTT.

This clone was seen once. This sequence joins TRBV13 and TRBJ2-7; 10 bases are a match to TRBD2. V shed 0 bases, J shed 0 bases, and the junction held 5 bases outside the gene matches. This CDR3 contains 17 residues. Germline loops: CDR1 PRHDT, CDR2 FYEKMQ (reference sequence). For the CDR3, the DNA is TGTGCCAGCAGCTTAGGGGGTAGCGGGGGGACCTCCTACGAGCAGTACTTC. Amino acids: CASSLGGSGGTSYEQYF.

The chain is built from TRBV27 and TRBJ2-3; 8 positions agree with TRBD2. The CDR3 runs 17 residues. Germline assignment: CDR1 MNHEY and CDR2 SMNVEV (reference sequence). The trim removed 4 bases at V and 2 bases at J, leaving 11 bases unmatched. CDR3 amino acids: CASSYLGGAGATDTQYF. CDR3 coding DNA: TGTGCCAGCAGTTACCTCGGGGGAGCGGGGGCCACAGATACGCAGTATTTT.

This clone was observed a handful of times. The chain couples TRBV4-1 to TRBJ1-4; TRBD1 matches 8 bases. The V segment lost 0 bases and the J segment 5 bases; nucleotides outside the gene matches: 5. CDR1 and CDR2 from the germline V gene are MGHRA and YSYEKL. The CDR3 is made up of 16 amino acids. The CDR3 DNA is TGCGCCAGCAGCCAAGATCCGGGACAGGAAAATGAAAAACTGTTTTTT. As protein: CASSQDPGQENEKLFF.